These T cell receptor beta chains were read from a single sample in a study of long-term antiretroviral therapy in people with HIV. This table comes from immunoSEQ multiplex PCR, and its TCRdb copy is limited to in-frame clones, with some not included. Of about 30,000 clones in the sample, around 93% were seen once. The sequences come from unsorted PBMCs, collected around 7.4 years after starting antiretroviral therapy. The receptor source for this set is a man in his fifties or sixties with HIV. Both conserved end residues are part of each CDR3.

V	J	CDR3
TRBV2	TRBJ2-1	CASSDGQRDYNEQFF
TRBV30	TRBJ1-1	CAWGQGRNTEAFF
TRBV7-7	TRBJ2-1	CASSLGGGNNEQFF
TRBV5-1	TRBJ2-2	CASSLKRGSISGELFF
TRBV15	TRBJ1-6	CATSRTGENSPLHF
TRBV6-6	TRBJ2-1	CASDRLAGGGSEQFF
TRBV6-5	TRBJ1-2	CASRRDGTNYGYTF
TRBV10-2	TRBJ2-7	CASWGSYEQYF
TRBV11-2	TRBJ1-5	CASSLRRDQPQHF
TRBV11-2	TRBJ1-6	CASSVGGERYSPLHF
TRBV6-1	TRBJ1-4	CASSFGGGSSEKLFF
TRBV7-3	TRBJ1-5	CASSSGPGGNQPQHF
TRBV25-1	TRBJ1-2	CASSEWGDRPSYTF
TRBV28	TRBJ1-2	CASSSPRGGYTF
TRBV5-1	TRBJ1-2	CASSPDNTGFGYTF
TRBV30	TRBJ2-3	CAWGRSTDTQYF
TRBV7-2	TRBJ2-3	CASSLRFPRGGITDTQYF
TRBV2	TRBJ2-5	CASNPRGVQETQYF
TRBV2	TRBJ1-2	CASSEQGSHYGYTF
TRBV6-4	TRBJ2-3	CASSDGSVGTDTQYF
TRBV5-1	TRBJ1-3	CASSSMSSGNTIYF
TRBV5-1	TRBJ1-1	CASSLRGQMNTEAFF